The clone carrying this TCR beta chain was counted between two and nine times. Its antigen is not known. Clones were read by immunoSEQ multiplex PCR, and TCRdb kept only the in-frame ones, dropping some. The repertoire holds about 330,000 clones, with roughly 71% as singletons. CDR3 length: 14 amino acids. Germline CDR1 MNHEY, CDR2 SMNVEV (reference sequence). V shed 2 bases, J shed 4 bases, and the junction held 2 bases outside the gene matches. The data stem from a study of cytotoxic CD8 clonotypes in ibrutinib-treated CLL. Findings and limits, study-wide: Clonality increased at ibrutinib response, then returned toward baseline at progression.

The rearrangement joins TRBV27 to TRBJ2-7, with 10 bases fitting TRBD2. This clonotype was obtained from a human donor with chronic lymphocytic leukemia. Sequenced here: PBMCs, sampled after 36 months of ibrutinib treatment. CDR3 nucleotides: TGTGCCAGCAGTTTAGGTAGCGGGAGGTACGAGCAGTACTTC. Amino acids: CASSLGSGRYEQYF.